The entry below describes one T cell receptor (beta chain). One Seattle source followed patients from active infection through their disease course. This sample is part of a study of blood T cell repertoires in COVID-19. Study overall: Sites in the United States, Italy and Spain provided acute and convalescent COVID-19 samples.

How the authors handled the data: Nucleated cell number was recorded as an estimate derived from reference gene primer amplification. TCRdb's copy holds only in-frame clones and misses some; the assay was immunoSEQ multiplex PCR. V, J and clone size are those of that table, while D and trimming were read from the DNA. The table shows over 70,000 clones, with roughly nine tenths occurring only once. Source material: peripheral blood. This receptor was obtained from a man between 50 and 59 years old with COVID-19, enrolled during active disease.

This CDR3 reads CASSFPQETQYF. The CDR3 coding sequence is TGCGCCAGCAGCTTCCCGCAAGAGACCCAGTACTTC. The rearrangement uses TRBV5-1 and TRBJ2-5; the D is unclear. Per the germline V gene, CDR1 is SGHRS and CDR2 is YFSETQ. Trimming took off 2 bases at V and 2 bases at J, with 4 bases between the two ends. The CDR3 has 12 residues.